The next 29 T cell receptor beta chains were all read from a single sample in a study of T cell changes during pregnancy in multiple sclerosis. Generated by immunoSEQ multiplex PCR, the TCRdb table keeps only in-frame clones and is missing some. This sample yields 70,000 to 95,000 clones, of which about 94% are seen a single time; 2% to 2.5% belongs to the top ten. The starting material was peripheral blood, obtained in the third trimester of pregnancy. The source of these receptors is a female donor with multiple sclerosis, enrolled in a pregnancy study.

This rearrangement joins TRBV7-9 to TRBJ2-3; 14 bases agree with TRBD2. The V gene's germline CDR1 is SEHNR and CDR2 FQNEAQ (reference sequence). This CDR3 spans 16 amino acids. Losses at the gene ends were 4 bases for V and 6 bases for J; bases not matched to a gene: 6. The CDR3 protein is CASSSTSGRDWDTQYF. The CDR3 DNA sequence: TGTGCCAGCAGCTCGACTAGCGGGAGGGATTGGGATACGCAGTATTTT.

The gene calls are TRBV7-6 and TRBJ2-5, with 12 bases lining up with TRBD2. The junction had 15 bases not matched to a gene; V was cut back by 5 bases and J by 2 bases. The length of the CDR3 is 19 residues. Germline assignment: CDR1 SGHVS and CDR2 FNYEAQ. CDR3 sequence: CASSPGTSGQLLTQETQYF. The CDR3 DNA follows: TGTGCCAGCAGCCCTGGGACTAGCGGGCAATTACTTACACAAGAGACCCAGTACTTC. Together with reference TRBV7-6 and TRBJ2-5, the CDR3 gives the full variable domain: GAGVSQSPRYKVTKRGQDVALRCDPISGHVSLYWYRQALGQGPEFLTYFNYEAQQDKSGLPNDRFSAERPEGSISTLTIQRTEQRDSAMYRCASSPGTSGQLLTQETQYFGPGTRLLVL.

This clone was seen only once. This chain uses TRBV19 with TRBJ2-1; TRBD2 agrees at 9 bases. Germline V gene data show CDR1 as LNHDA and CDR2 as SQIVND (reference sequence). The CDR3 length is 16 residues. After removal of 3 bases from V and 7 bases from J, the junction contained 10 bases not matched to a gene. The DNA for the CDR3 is TGTGCCAGTAGTATTGACCCTAGCGGGGTATGGAATGAGCAGTTCTTC. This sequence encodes CASSIDPSGVWNEQFF. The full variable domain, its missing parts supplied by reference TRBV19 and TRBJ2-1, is DGGITQSPKYLFRKEGQNVTLSCEQNLNHDAMYWYRQDPGQGLRLIYYSQIVNDFQKGDIAEGYSVSREKKESFPLTVTSAQKNPTAFYLCASSIDPSGVWNEQFFGPGTRLTVL.

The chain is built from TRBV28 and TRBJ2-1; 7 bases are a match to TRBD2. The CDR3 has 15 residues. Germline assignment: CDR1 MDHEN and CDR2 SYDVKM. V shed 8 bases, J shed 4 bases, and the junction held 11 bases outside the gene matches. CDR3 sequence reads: CASRNGGKVYNEQFF. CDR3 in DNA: TGTGCCAGCCGAAACGGGGGGAAGGTTTACAATGAGCAGTTCTTC.

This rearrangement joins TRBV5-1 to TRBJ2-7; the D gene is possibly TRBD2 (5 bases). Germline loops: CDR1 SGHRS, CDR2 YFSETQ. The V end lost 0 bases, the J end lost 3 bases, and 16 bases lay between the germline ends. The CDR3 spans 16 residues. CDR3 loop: CASSLEAGSRYYEQYF. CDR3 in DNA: TGCGCCAGCAGCTTGGAGGCTGGGAGTCGGTACTACGAGCAGTACTTC.

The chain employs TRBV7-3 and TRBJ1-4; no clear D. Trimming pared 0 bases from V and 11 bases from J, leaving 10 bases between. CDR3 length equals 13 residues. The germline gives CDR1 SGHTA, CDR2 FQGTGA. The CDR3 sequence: CASSLTVNSKLFF. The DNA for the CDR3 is TGTGCCAGCAGCTTAACGGTGAACAGTAAACTGTTTTTT.

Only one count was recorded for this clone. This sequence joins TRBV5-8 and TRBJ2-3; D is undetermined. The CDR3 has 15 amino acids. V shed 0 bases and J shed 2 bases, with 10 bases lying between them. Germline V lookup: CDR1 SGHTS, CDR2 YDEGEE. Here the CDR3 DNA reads TGTGCCAGCAGCTTGGCCCTCGTTTCCACAGATACGCAGTATTTT. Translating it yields CASSLALVSTDTQYF.

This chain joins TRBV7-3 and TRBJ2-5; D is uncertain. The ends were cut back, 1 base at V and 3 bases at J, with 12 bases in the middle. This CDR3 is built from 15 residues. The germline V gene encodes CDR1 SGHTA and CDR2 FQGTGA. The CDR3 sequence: CASSLMTGFEETQYF. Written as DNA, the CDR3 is TGTGCCAGCAGCTTAATGACTGGGTTTGAAGAGACCCAGTACTTC.

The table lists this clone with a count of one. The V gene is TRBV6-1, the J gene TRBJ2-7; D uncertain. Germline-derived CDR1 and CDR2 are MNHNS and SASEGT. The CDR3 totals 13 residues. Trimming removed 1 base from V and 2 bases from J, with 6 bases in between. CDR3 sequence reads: CASSEVPAYEQYF. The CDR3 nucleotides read TGTGCCAGCAGTGAAGTGCCAGCCTACGAGCAGTACTTC.

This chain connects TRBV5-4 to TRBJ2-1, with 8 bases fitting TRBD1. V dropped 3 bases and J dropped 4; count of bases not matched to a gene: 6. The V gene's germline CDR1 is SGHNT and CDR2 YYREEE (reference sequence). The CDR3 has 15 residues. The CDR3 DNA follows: TGTGCCAGCAGCTCAATGGGACAGGAGTACAATGAGCAGTTCTTC. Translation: CASSSMGQEYNEQFF.

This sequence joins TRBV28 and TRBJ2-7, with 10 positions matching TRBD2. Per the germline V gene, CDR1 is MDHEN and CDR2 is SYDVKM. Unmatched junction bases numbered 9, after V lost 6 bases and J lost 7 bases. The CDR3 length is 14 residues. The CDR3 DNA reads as TGTGCCAGCAGAGAGCGGGAGGGTTTGCGGGAGCAGTACTTC. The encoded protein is CASREREGLREQYF.

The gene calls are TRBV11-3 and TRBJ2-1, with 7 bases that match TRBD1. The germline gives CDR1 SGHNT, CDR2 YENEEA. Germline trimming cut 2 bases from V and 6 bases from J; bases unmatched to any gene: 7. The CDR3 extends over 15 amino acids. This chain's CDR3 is CASSLRGGFINEQFF. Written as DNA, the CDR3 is TGTGCCAGCAGCTTAAGAGGGGGCTTTATCAATGAGCAGTTCTTC.

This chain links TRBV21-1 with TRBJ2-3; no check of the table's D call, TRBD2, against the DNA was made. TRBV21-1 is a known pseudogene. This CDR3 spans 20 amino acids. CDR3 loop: CASRGGSGGSIQYSTDTQYF. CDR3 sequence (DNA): TGTGCCAGCAGAGGTGGGTCAGGAGGGTCGATCCAATATAGCACAGATACGCAGTATTTT.

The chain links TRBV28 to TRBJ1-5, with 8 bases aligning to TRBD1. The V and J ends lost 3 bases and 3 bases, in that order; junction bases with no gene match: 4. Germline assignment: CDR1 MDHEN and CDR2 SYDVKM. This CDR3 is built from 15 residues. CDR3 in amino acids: CASSFATGDNQPQHF. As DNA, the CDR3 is TGTGCCAGCAGTTTTGCGACAGGGGACAATCAGCCCCAGCATTTT.

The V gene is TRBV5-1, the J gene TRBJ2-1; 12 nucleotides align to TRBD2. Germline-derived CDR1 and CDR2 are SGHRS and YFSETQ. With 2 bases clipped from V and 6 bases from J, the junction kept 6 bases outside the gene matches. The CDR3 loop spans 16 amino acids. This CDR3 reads CASSFRLAGEGNEQFF. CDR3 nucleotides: TGCGCCAGCAGCTTTAGACTAGCGGGAGAAGGCAATGAGCAGTTCTTC.

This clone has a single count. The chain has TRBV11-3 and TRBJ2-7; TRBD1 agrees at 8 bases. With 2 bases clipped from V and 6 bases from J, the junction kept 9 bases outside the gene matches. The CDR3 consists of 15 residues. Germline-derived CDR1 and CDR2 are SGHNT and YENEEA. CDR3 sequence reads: CASSLWTGSCCEQYF. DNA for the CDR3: TGTGCCAGCAGCTTATGGACAGGGAGCTGCTGCGAGCAGTACTTC.

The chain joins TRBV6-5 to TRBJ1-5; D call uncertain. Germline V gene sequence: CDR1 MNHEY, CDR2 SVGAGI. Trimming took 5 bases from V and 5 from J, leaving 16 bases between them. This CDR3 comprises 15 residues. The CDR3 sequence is CASSDFRGPHQPQHF. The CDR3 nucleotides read TGTGCCAGCAGTGACTTTAGAGGGCCCCATCAGCCCCAGCATTTT.

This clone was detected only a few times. The CDR3 reads CASTAGAGSNQPQHF. The CDR3 DNA reads as TGTGCCAGCACCGCGGGCGCGGGTAGCAATCAGCCCCAGCATTTT. The chain has TRBV7-2 and TRBJ1-5; D unclear. The CDR3 is 15 amino acids. Trimming left V 7 bases short and J 0 bases short, with 13 bases between. CDR1 and CDR2 from the germline V gene are SGHTA and FQGNSA.

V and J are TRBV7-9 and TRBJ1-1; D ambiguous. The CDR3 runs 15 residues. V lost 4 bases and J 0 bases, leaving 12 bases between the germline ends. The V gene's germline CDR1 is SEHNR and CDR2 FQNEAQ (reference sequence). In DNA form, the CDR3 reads TGTGCCAGCAGCTCTTGGACGGGAATGAACACTGAAGCTTTCTTT. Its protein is CASSSWTGMNTEAFF.

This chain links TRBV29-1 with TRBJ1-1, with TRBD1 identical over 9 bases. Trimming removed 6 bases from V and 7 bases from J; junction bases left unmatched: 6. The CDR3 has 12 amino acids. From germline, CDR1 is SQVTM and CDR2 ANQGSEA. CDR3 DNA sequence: TGCAGCGTCGATGGGACAGGGATTGAAGCTTTCTTT. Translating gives CSVDGTGIEAFF.

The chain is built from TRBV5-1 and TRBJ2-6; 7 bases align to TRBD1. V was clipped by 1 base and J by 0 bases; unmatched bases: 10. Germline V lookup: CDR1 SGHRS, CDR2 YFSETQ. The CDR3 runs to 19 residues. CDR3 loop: CASSLFPLTGNSGANVLTF. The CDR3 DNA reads TGCGCCAGCAGCTTGTTCCCATTGACAGGGAACTCTGGGGCCAACGTCCTGACTTTC.

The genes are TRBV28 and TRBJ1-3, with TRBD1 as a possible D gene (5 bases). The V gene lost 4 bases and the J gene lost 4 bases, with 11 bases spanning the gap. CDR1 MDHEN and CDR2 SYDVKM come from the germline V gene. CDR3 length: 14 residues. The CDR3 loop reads CASSSDTIGNTIYF. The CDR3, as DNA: TGTGCCAGCAGTTCGGACACCATCGGAAACACCATATATTTT.

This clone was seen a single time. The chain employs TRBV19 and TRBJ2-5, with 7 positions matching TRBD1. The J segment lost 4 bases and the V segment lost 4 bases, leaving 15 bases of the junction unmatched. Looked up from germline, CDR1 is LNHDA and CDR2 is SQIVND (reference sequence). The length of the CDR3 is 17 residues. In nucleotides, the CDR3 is TGTGCCAGTAGTACGTCATTAAGGGGGCTGACAGGAGAGACCCAGTACTTC. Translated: CASSTSLRGLTGETQYF. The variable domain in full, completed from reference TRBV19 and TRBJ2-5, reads DGGITQSPKYLFRKEGQNVTLSCEQNLNHDAMYWYRQDPGQGLRLIYYSQIVNDFQKGDIAEGYSVSREKKESFPLTVTSAQKNPTAFYLCASSTSLRGLTGETQYFGPGTRLLVL.

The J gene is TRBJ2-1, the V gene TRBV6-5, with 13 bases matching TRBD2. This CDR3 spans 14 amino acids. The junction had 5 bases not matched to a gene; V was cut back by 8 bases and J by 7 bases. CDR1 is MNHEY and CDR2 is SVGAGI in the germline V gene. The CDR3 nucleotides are TGTGCCAGCGCGACTAGCGGGAGGTTAAATGAGCAGTTCTTC. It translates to CASATSGRLNEQFF.

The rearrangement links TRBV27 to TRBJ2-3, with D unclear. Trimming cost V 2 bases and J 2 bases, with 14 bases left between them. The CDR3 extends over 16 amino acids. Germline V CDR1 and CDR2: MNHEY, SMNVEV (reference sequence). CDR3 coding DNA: TGTGCCAGCAGTTTAGAGGTCAACTCCCACACAGATACGCAGTATTTT. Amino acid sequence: CASSLEVNSHTDTQYF.

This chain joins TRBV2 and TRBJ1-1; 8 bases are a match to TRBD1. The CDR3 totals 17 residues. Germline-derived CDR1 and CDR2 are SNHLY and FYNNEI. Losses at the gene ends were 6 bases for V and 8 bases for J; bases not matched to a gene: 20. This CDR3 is CASRAERTGLKSPEAFF. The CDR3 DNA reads TGTGCCAGCAGGGCGGAACGGACAGGGTTAAAGAGCCCAGAAGCTTTCTTT.

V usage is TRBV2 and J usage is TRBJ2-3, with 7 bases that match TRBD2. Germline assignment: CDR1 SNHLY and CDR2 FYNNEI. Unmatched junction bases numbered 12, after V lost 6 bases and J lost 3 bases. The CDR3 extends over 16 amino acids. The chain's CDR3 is CASRLRSGKGTDTQYF. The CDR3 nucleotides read TGTGCCAGCAGGCTCAGAAGCGGGAAGGGTACAGATACGCAGTATTTT.

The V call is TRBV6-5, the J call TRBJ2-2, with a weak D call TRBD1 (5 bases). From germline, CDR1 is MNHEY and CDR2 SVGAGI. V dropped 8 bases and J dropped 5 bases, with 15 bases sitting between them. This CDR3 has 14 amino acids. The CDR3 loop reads CASLPGMGTGELFF. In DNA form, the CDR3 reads TGTGCCAGCTTGCCAGGGATGGGAACCGGGGAGCTGTTTTTT.

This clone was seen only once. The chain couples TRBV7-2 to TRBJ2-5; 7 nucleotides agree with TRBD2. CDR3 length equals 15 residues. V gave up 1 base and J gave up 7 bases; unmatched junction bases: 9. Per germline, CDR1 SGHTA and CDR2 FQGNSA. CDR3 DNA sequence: TGTGCCAGCAGCTTAGTGACGGCAGGGAGGGCGACCCAGTACTTC. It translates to CASSLVTAGRATQYF.